This T cell receptor (beta chain) derives from a study of T cell changes during pregnancy in multiple sclerosis. This CDR3 comprises 15 residues. V lost 3 bases, J lost 7 bases, and 18 bases lay in between. In germline, CDR1 is LNHDA, CDR2 SQIVND (reference sequence). This clone was detected a few times. The assay was immunoSEQ multiplex PCR, and TCRdb's table has in-frame clones only and misses some. Among about 80,000 clones listed, about 92% were seen once. The TCR originated in a female donor in good health, enrolled as a control in a pregnancy study. This sequence joins TRBV19 and TRBJ1-2, with D possibly TRBD1 on 6 matching bases. Sequencing was performed on peripheral blood, taken after pregnancy. CDR3 nucleotides: TGTGCCAGTAGTATCCGGGACACCGTCCGCAGTGGCTACACCTTC. Its protein product is CASSIRDTVRSGYTF.